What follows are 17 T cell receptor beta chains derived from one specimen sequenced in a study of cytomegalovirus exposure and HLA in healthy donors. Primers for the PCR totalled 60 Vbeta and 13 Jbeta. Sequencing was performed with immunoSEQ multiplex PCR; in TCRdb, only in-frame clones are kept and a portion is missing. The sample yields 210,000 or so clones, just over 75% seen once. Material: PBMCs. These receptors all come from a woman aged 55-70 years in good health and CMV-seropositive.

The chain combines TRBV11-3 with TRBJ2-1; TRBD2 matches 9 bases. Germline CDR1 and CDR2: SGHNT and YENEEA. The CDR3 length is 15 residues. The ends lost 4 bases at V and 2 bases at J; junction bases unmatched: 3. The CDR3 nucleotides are TGTGCCAGCAGCTCGGGACTAGCAGCCTACAATGAGCAGTTCTTC. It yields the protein CASSSGLAAYNEQFF.

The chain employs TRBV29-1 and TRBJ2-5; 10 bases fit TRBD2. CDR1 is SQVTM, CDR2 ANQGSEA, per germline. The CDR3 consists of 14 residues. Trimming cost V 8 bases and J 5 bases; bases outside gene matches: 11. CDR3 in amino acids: CSSGELAGTETQYF. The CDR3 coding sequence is TGCAGCTCTGGGGAACTAGCGGGAACCGAGACCCAGTACTTC.

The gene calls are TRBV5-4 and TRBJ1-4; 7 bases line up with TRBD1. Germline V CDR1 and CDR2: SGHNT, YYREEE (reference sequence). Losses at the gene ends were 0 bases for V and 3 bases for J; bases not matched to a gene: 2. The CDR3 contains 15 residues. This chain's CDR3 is CASSLGQGPNEKLFF. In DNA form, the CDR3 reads TGTGCCAGCAGCTTGGGACAGGGCCCTAATGAAAAACTGTTTTTT.

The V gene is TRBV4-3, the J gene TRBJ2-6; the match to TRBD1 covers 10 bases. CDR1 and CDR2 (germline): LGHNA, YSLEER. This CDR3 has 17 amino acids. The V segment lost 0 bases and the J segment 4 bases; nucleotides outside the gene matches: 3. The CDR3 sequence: CASSQETGGTGANVLTF. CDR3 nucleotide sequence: TGCGCCAGCAGCCAAGAGACAGGGGGCACCGGGGCCAACGTCCTGACTTTC.

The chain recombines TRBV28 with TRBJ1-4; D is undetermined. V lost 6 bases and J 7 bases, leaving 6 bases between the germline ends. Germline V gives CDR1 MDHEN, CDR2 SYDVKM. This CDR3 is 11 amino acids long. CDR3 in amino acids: CASSRGEKLFF. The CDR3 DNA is TGTGCCAGCAGCCGAGGTGAAAAACTGTTTTTT.

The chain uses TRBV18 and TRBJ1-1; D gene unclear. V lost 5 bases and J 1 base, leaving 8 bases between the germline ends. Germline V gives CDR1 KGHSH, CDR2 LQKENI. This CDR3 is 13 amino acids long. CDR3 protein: CASSAGKNTEAFF. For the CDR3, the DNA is TGTGCCAGCTCAGCGGGCAAGAACACTGAAGCTTTCTTT.

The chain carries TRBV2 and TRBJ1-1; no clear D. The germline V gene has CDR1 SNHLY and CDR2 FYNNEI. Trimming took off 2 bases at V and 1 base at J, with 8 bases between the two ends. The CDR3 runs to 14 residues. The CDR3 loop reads CASSEWAGNTEAFF. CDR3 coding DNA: TGTGCCAGCAGTGAATGGGCAGGGAACACTGAAGCTTTCTTT.

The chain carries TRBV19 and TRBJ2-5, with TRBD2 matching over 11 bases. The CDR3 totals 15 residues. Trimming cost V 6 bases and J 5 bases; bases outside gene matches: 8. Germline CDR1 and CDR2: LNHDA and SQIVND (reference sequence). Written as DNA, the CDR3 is TGTGCCAGTAGGGACACTAGCGGGAGTGTGGAGACCCAGTACTTC. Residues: CASRDTSGSVETQYF. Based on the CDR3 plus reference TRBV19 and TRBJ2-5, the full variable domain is DGGITQSPKYLFRKEGQNVTLSCEQNLNHDAMYWYRQDPGQGLRLIYYSQIVNDFQKGDIAEGYSVSREKKESFPLTVTSAQKNPTAFYLCASRDTSGSVETQYFGPGTRLLVL.

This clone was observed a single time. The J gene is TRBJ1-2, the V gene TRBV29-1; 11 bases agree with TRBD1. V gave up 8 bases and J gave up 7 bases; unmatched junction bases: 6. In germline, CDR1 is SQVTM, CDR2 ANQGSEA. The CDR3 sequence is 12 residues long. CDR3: CSQWTGGFGYTF. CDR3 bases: TGCAGCCAGTGGACAGGGGGCTTTGGCTACACCTTC. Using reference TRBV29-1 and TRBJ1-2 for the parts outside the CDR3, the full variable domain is SAVISQKPSRDICQRGTSLTIQCQVDSQVTMMFWYRQQPGQSLTLIATANQGSEATYESGFVIDKFPISRPNLTFSTLTVSNMSPEDSSIYLCSQWTGGFGYTFGSGTRLTVV.

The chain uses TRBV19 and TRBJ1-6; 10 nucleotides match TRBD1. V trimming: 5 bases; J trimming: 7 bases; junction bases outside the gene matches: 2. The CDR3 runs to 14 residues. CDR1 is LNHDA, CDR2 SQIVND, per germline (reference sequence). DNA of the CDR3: TGTGCCAGTAGTTCGGACAGGGGGAATTCACCCCTCCACTTT. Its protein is CASSSDRGNSPLHF.

For the CDR3, the DNA is TGTGCCAGCAGCTGGGGGGAGGACCTAGAAGCTTTCTTT. This codes for CASSWGEDLEAFF. V gene TRBV5-5 combines with J gene TRBJ1-1; maybe TRBD1 (5 bases). V lost 3 bases and J 8 bases, leaving 14 bases between the germline ends. This CDR3 has 13 residues. Germline lookup yields CDR1 SGHKS and CDR2 YYEKEE (reference sequence).

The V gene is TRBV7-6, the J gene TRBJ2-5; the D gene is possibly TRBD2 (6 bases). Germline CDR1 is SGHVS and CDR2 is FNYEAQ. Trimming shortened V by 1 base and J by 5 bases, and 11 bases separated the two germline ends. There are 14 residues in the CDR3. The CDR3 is CASSLGAGLETQYF. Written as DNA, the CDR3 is TGTGCCAGCAGCTTAGGAGCGGGTCTGGAGACCCAGTACTTC.

CDR3 sequence: CASSYGSGHNQPQHF. CDR3 sequence (DNA): TGTGCCAGCAGTTACGGATCTGGGCACAATCAGCCCCAGCATTTT. The chain uses TRBV6-5 and TRBJ1-5, with D unresolved. Germline values: CDR1 MNHEY, CDR2 SVGAGI. The CDR3 has 15 amino acids. V lost 2 bases, J lost 3 bases, and 11 bases lay in between.

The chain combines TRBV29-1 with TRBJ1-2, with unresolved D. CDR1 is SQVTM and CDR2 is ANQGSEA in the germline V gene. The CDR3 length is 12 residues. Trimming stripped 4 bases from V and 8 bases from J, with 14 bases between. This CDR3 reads CSVVLRAGGYTF. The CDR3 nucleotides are TGCAGCGTTGTGCTGCGGGCGGGCGGCTACACCTTC.

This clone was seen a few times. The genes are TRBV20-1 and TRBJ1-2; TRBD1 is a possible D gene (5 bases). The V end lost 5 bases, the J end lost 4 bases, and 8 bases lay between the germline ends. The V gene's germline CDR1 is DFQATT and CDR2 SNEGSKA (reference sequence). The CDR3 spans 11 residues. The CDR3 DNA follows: TGCAGTGCTCGGGACTTCTATGGCTACACCTTC. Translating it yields CSARDFYGYTF.

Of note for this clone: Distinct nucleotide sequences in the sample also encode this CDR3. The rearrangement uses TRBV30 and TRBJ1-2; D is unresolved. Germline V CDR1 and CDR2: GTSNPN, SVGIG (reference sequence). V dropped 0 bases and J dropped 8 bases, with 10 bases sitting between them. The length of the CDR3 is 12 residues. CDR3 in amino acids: CAWSVRGGGYTF. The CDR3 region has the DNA TGTGCCTGGAGTGTACGGGGAGGAGGCTACACCTTC.

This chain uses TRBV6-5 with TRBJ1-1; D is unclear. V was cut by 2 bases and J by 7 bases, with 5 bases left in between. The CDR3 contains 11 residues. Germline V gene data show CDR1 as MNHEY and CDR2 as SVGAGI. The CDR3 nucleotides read TGTGCCAGCAGTTACCGGGGTGAAGCTTTCTTT. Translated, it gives CASSYRGEAFF.